The subject of this entry is one T cell receptor beta chain. The V gene's germline CDR1 is MNHNS and CDR2 SASEGT. Trimming took 10 bases from V and 2 from J, leaving 12 bases between them. The CDR3 is 13 amino acids. The donors were members of the validation cohort, which comprised roughly 120 subjects and was separate from the first cohort of some 680 subjects. The sample originates from a study of cytomegalovirus exposure and HLA in healthy donors. Profiling relied on immunoSEQ multiplex PCR, and the TCRdb table lists in-frame clones only, not all of them. This table holds 150,000 or so clones, 75% to 90% found once.

The source material was PBMCs. The V and J genes are TRBV6-1 and TRBJ2-1; D might be TRBD1 (6 bases). The clonotype originates from a woman younger than 35 in good health and CMV-seronegative. The CDR3 here is CAKPGHPYNEQFF. CDR3 sequence (DNA): TGTGCCAAACCGGGACATCCCTACAATGAGCAGTTCTTC.